The 31 T cell receptor beta chains in this list originate from one sample, sequenced in a study of blood T cell repertoires in COVID-19. Using immunoSEQ multiplex PCR, the repertoire was profiled, and TCRdb retains in-frame clones only, with some absent. Of 470,000 or so clones in the sample, around 90% were seen once. The sequencing input was PBMCs or T cells enriched from blood (not recorded which). The receptors originated from a woman younger than 35 with acute COVID-19.

This chain joins TRBV15 and TRBJ1-4; tentative D call: TRBD1 (5 bases). This CDR3 region has 15 residues. CDR1 and CDR2 from the germline V gene are LNHNV and YYDKDF (reference sequence). V was clipped by 3 bases and J by 8 bases, with 16 bases between them. The CDR3 region has the DNA TGTGCCACCAGCAGTGAACTGGGGGGTAGGGAAAAACTGTTTTTT. This encodes CATSSELGGREKLFF.

The chain combines TRBV4-3 with TRBJ2-7; D perhaps matches TRBD1 (6 bases). Per the germline V gene, CDR1 is LGHNA and CDR2 is YSLEER. The V end lost 1 base, the J end lost 3 bases, and 16 bases lay between the germline ends. CDR3 length: 16 residues. The CDR3 DNA sequence: TGCGCCAGCAGCCAAGCCCACGGGACAAACCACTACGAGCAGTACTTC. Its translation: CASSQAHGTNHYEQYF.

CDR3 in amino acids: CASKSGNRGEQFF. CDR3 coding DNA: TGTGCCAGCAAGAGCGGGAATCGTGGTGAGCAGTTCTTC. The chain employs TRBV12-3 or TRBV12-4 and TRBJ2-1, with TRBD2 matching over 7 bases. Trimming at V came to 7 bases and at J to 9 bases, leaving 9 bases not matched to a gene. The CDR3 totals 13 residues.

This CDR3 reads CASSQGPGGYNEQFF. The DNA for the CDR3 is TGCGCCAGCAGCCAAGGCCCAGGGGGGTACAATGAGCAGTTCTTC. J is TRBJ2-1 and V is TRBV4-3; D perhaps matches TRBD1 (7 bases). The CDR3 consists of 15 residues. Germline V gives CDR1 LGHNA, CDR2 YSLEER. Trimming took off 1 base at V and 4 bases at J, with 11 bases between the two ends.

The chain carries TRBV4-1 and TRBJ2-7; TRBD1 is a possible D gene (6 bases). The V end lost 1 base, the J end lost 2 bases, and 9 bases lay between the germline ends. CDR1 is MGHRA, CDR2 YSYEKL, per germline. The CDR3 runs 14 residues. Here the CDR3 DNA reads TGCGCCAGCAGCCAAGTTAACAGGGCCTACGAGCAGTACTTC. Its protein product is CASSQVNRAYEQYF.

The chain couples TRBV7-8 to TRBJ2-3, with D perhaps matching TRBD2 (5 bases). Germline V gives CDR1 SGHVS, CDR2 FQNEAQ. V was cut by 6 bases and J by 5 bases, with 15 bases left in between. This CDR3 comprises 14 residues. The CDR3 protein is CASRATYAGDTQYF. The DNA for the CDR3 is TGTGCCAGCAGGGCTACCTACGCGGGAGATACGCAGTATTTT.

The rearrangement links TRBV7-6 to TRBJ2-1; D is unresolved. CDR1 and CDR2 from the germline V gene are SGHVS and FNYEAQ. CDR3 length: 14 residues. V lost 1 base and J 5 bases, leaving 9 bases between the germline ends. CDR3 in DNA: TGTGCCAGCAGCTTAGTCGCTGCTAACAATGAGCAGTTCTTC. This translates into CASSLVAANNEQFF.

This clone occurred once. V and J are TRBV5-1 and TRBJ1-1, with D uncertain. This CDR3 comprises 17 residues. V shed 1 base and J shed 4 bases, with 20 bases lying between them. CDR1 SGHRS and CDR2 YFSETQ come from the germline V gene. CDR3 nucleotides: TGCGCCAGCAGCTTGAGCGCCGACCCCAATCGTGGCACTGAAGCTTTCTTT. It codes for CASSLSADPNRGTEAFF.

The rearrangement links TRBV5-4 to TRBJ2-5, with TRBD1 identical over 8 bases. Trimming cost V 5 bases and J 3 bases; bases outside gene matches: 9. The V gene's germline CDR1 is SGHNT and CDR2 YYREEE (reference sequence). The CDR3 contains 15 residues. CDR3 bases: TGTGCCAGCAGGATGACAGGGGCGAAAGAAGAGACCCAGTACTTC. It codes for CASRMTGAKEETQYF.

V is TRBV25-1 and J is TRBJ1-1, with D unresolved. The CDR3 spans 13 residues. Trimming left V 2 bases short and J 6 bases short, with 10 bases between. Per germline, CDR1 MGHDK and CDR2 SYGVNS. The CDR3 DNA sequence: TGTGCCAGCAGTGAACCTCATACTTCTGAAGCTTTCTTT. Residues: CASSEPHTSEAFF.

The chain has TRBV7-8 and TRBJ2-7; D is possibly TRBD1 (6 bases). The CDR3 has 16 amino acids. The V end lost 4 bases, the J end lost 0 bases, and 16 bases lay between the germline ends. CDR1 and CDR2 (germline): SGHVS, FQNEAQ. CDR3 bases: TGTGCCAGCAGCTCGCGCCGGGACACGGACTCCTACGAGCAGTACTTC. Protein: CASSSRRDTDSYEQYF.

This chain links TRBV7-9 with TRBJ2-1; 15 nucleotides align to TRBD2. CDR3 size: 17 residues. Germline CDR1 reads SEHNR; CDR2 reads FQNEAQ (reference sequence). V lost 3 bases and J lost 8; bases outside the gene matches: 8. CDR3 nucleotide sequence: TGTGCCAGCAGCTTTGGACTAGCGGGGGGGCCTGACGATGAGCAGTTCTTC. Residues: CASSFGLAGGPDDEQFF.

This chain joins TRBV25-1 and TRBJ2-1; D perhaps matches TRBD1 (5 bases). CDR3 length equals 18 residues. The ends were cut back, 2 bases at V and 4 bases at J, with 21 bases in the middle. From germline, CDR1 is MGHDK and CDR2 SYGVNS. The CDR3 DNA sequence: TGTGCCAGCAGTGAAACCCGCGATAGCCAGGGAACGTACAATGAGCAGTTCTTC. Amino acid sequence: CASSETRDSQGTYNEQFF.

The chain combines TRBV28 with TRBJ1-2; 11 bases match TRBD1. V shed 10 bases and J 7 bases; nucleotides not matched to a gene: 14. The V gene's germline CDR1 is MDHEN and CDR2 SYDVKM. The CDR3 length is 15 residues. For the CDR3, the DNA is TGTGCCACCGTCCCGGGACAGGGGGAAGCGCGTGGCTACACCTTC. As protein: CATVPGQGEARGYTF.

The chain is built from TRBV21-1 and TRBJ1-2; no check of the table's D call, TRBD1, against the DNA was made. TRBV21-1 is marked as a pseudogene. This CDR3 is built from 12 residues. CDR3 DNA: TGTGCCAGCAGCAGGACAGGGGGCGGCTACACCTTC. Encoded protein: CASSRTGGGYTF.

The chain employs TRBV25-1 and TRBJ2-5; unclear D gene. Per the germline V gene, CDR1 is MGHDK and CDR2 is SYGVNS. Trimming removed 2 bases from V and 4 bases from J, with 5 bases in between. CDR3 length equals 12 residues. The CDR3 is CASSEHLETQYF. CDR3 nucleotide sequence: TGTGCCAGCAGTGAACATTTAGAGACCCAGTACTTC.

The chain couples TRBV5-8 to TRBJ2-1, with D unclear. Germline V CDR1 and CDR2: SGHTS, YDEGEE. V was clipped by 0 bases and J by 3 bases, with 7 bases between them. This CDR3 spans 14 amino acids. The CDR3 coding sequence is TGTGCCAGCAGCTTGGTGGAGATCTACAATGAGCAGTTCTTC. Protein product: CASSLVEIYNEQFF.

V gene TRBV11-2 combines with J gene TRBJ2-5; TRBD1 matches 7 bases. V was pared by 1 base and J by 4 bases, with 15 bases of the junction left unmatched. Germline V gene sequence: CDR1 SGHAT, CDR2 FQNNGV. The CDR3 runs 18 residues. CDR3 residues: CASSLVPGQIGERETQYF. CDR3 DNA: TGTGCCAGCAGCTTAGTCCCGGGACAGATTGGGGAAAGAGAGACCCAGTACTTC.

The table lists this clone with a count of one. V is TRBV30 and J is TRBJ2-7, with a tentative D call TRBD2 (5 bases). The V gene's germline CDR1 is GTSNPN and CDR2 SVGIG (reference sequence). With 0 bases removed from V and 1 base from J, the gap between germline ends came to 10 bases. CDR3 length: 14 amino acids. The CDR3 DNA reads TGTGCCTGGAGTGTACTAGTACCATCCTACGAGCAGTACTTC. Its translation is CAWSVLVPSYEQYF.

This clone was seen just once. The chain couples TRBV27 to TRBJ2-7, with 10 positions matching TRBD1. Germline trimming cut 5 bases from V and 7 bases from J; bases unmatched to any gene: 8. The CDR3 covers 14 residues. CDR1 is MNHEY, CDR2 SMNVEV, per germline (reference sequence). The CDR3 reads CASSIRQGAAEQYF. The CDR3 region has the DNA TGTGCCAGCAGTATACGACAGGGGGCCGCGGAGCAGTACTTC.

The chain uses TRBV28 and TRBJ2-2; 7 nucleotides agree with TRBD2. The V segment lost 4 bases and the J segment 5 bases; nucleotides outside the gene matches: 7. The CDR3 consists of 15 residues. Germline V gives CDR1 MDHEN, CDR2 SYDVKM. This CDR3 is CASSSGPGRTGELFF. The CDR3 DNA is TGTGCCAGCAGTTCAGGCCCCGGGAGGACCGGGGAGCTGTTTTTT.

The V call is TRBV4-1, the J call TRBJ1-2; TRBD1 matches at 10 bases. The CDR3 has 14 amino acids. Germline CDR1 is MGHRA and CDR2 is YSYEKL. The trim removed 4 bases at V and 6 bases at J, leaving 5 bases unmatched. CDR3 in amino acids: CASSPTGGKDGYTF. DNA for the CDR3: TGCGCCAGCAGCCCGACAGGGGGCAAGGATGGCTACACCTTC.

This chain links TRBV10-2 with TRBJ1-1; weak D call: TRBD1 (6 bases). Trimming stripped 0 bases from V and 0 bases from J, with 8 bases between. This CDR3 contains 15 residues. CDR1 is WSHSY and CDR2 is SAAADI in the germline V gene. In DNA form, the CDR3 reads TGCGCCAGCAGTGAGTCTTACAGGGTGAACACTGAAGCTTTCTTT. Protein sequence: CASSESYRVNTEAFF.

The J gene is TRBJ1-1, the V gene TRBV5-4; D is unclear. CDR1 and CDR2 from the germline V gene are SGHNT and YYREEE (reference sequence). The CDR3 is 13 amino acids. Trimming took 9 bases from V and 1 from J, leaving 13 bases between them. CDR3 residues: CATMEGTNTEAFF. The CDR3 nucleotides read TGTGCCACCATGGAGGGCACGAACACTGAAGCTTTCTTT.

The chain joins TRBV2 to TRBJ2-5; TRBD2 matches at 7 bases. Germline trimming cut 4 bases from V and 5 bases from J; bases unmatched to any gene: 10. CDR1 and CDR2 from the germline V gene are SNHLY and FYNNEI. The CDR3 runs 15 residues. CDR3 nucleotides: TGTGCCAGCAGTGGGAGAGCGGGAACGTTGGAGACCCAGTACTTC. Its protein is CASSGRAGTLETQYF.

V usage is TRBV19 and J usage is TRBJ2-1, with 14 bases matching TRBD2. The trim removed 0 bases at V and 7 bases at J, leaving 8 bases unmatched. Germline lookup yields CDR1 LNHDA and CDR2 SQIVND (reference sequence). This CDR3 comprises 18 residues. The DNA of the CDR3 is TGTGCCAGTAGTATAGATCCCCGACTAGCGGGAGGGCAAAATGAGCAGTTCTTC. Amino acid sequence: CASSIDPRLAGGQNEQFF.

The chain employs TRBV29-1 and TRBJ1-1; maybe TRBD1 (5 bases). V was trimmed by 4 bases and J by 1 base, leaving 16 bases between them. This CDR3 region has 15 residues. CDR1 is SQVTM and CDR2 is ANQGSEA in the germline V gene. The CDR3 region has the DNA TGCAGCGTTGGTAGGGGCGGACGGAAGAACACTGAAGCTTTCTTT. This encodes CSVGRGGRKNTEAFF.

This rearrangement joins TRBV4-1 to TRBJ1-6; 7 nucleotides match TRBD1. The CDR3 loop spans 15 amino acids. The ends lost 1 base at V and 5 bases at J; junction bases unmatched: 2. CDR1 MGHRA and CDR2 YSYEKL come from the germline V gene. DNA of the CDR3: TGCGCCAGCAGCCAAGGGGACAGAAATAATTCACCCCTCCACTTT. It translates to CASSQGDRNNSPLHF.

The chain combines TRBV11-2 with TRBJ2-7; 10 bases are shared with TRBD2. The CDR3 runs to 14 residues. In germline, CDR1 is SGHAT, CDR2 FQNNGV. Trimming removed 5 bases from V and 5 bases from J; junction bases left unmatched: 6. The CDR3 is CASSPSGRDHEQYF. CDR3 DNA sequence: TGTGCCAGCAGCCCTAGCGGGAGAGACCACGAGCAGTACTTC.

This clone was seen only a few times. The chain uses TRBV28 and TRBJ1-2; no firm D call. V lost 8 bases to trimming and J lost 8 bases, with 12 bases between them. The CDR3 loop spans 11 amino acids. Germline V lookup: CDR1 MDHEN, CDR2 SYDVKM. The CDR3 is CASGRTGGYTF. CDR3 nucleotide sequence: TGTGCCAGCGGGAGGACGGGAGGCTACACCTTC.

The chain joins TRBV12-3 or TRBV12-4 to TRBJ1-4; the D gene is possibly TRBD1 (5 bases). The CDR3 contains 12 residues. Trimming removed 2 bases at V and 10 bases at J, with 8 bases between. CDR3 sequence reads: CASSLWRGKLFF. The CDR3 bases are TGTGCCAGCAGTTTATGGAGGGGAAAACTGTTTTTT.